The 27 T cell receptor beta chains listed next were all sequenced from one sample in a study of blood T cell repertoires in COVID-19. Profiled with immunoSEQ multiplex PCR; TCRdb holds only in-frame clones, not every one. The table includes approximately 290,000 clones, about 89% detected once. The material sequenced was peripheral blood. These TCRs come from a man aged 25-45 years with acute or convalescent COVID-19.

The chain carries TRBV7-8 and TRBJ1-6; D remains unclear. V was cut by 3 bases and J by 7 bases, with 19 bases left in between. Per the germline V gene, CDR1 is SGHVS and CDR2 is FQNEAQ. CDR3 length equals 17 residues. CDR3 protein: CASSFTAGGASNSPLHF. CDR3 nucleotide sequence: TGTGCCAGCAGCTTCACCGCCGGAGGAGCATCGAATTCACCCCTCCACTTT.

As DNA, the CDR3 is TGTGCCAGCTCACCGCAAGGGGTCCGTGTCACTGAAGCTTTCTTT. It encodes CASSPQGVRVTEAFF. The chain employs TRBV18 and TRBJ1-1; perhaps TRBD1 as D (5 bases). V dropped 3 bases and J dropped 4 bases, with 15 bases sitting between them. The CDR3 is 15 residues long. Germline V gene sequence: CDR1 KGHSH, CDR2 LQKENI.

V usage is TRBV29-1 and J usage is TRBJ2-7; TRBD1 aligns across 8 bases. Per germline, CDR1 SQVTM and CDR2 ANQGSEA. J gave up 5 bases and V 3 bases, and 6 bases lay outside the gene matches. The CDR3 runs to 13 residues. The CDR3 here is CSVDVAGGNEQYF. CDR3 nucleotides: TGCAGCGTTGATGTGGCAGGGGGCAACGAGCAGTACTTC.

This chain links TRBV5-6 with TRBJ2-7; 11 bases agree with TRBD2. After removal of 4 bases from V and 2 bases from J, the junction contained 8 bases not matched to a gene. CDR1 SGHDT and CDR2 YYEEEE come from the germline V gene. The CDR3 has 16 amino acids. The CDR3 DNA reads as TGTGCCAGCAGCCAGGTAGCGGGAGGGCTAACCTACGAGCAGTACTTC. Its translation: CASSQVAGGLTYEQYF.

This sequence joins TRBV30 and TRBJ2-7; 11 bases fit TRBD2. With 1 base clipped from V and 3 bases from J, the junction kept 5 bases outside the gene matches. Per the germline V gene, CDR1 is GTSNPN and CDR2 is SVGIG (reference sequence). This CDR3 is built from 15 residues. The CDR3 DNA reads TGTGCCTGGAGTGCACCGGGACTAGCGGTCTACGAGCAGTACTTC. It translates to CAWSAPGLAVYEQYF.

The V call is TRBV30, the J call TRBJ1-3, with D perhaps TRBD1 (5 bases). CDR3 length: 14 amino acids. Deletions cut 2 bases from V and 3 bases from J, with 11 bases between. Germline CDR1 GTSNPN, CDR2 SVGIG (reference sequence). CDR3 region: CAWSRQGYGNTIYF. CDR3 DNA sequence: TGTGCCTGGAGTCGGCAGGGATATGGAAACACCATATATTTT.

The V call is TRBV6-5, the J call TRBJ2-1; possible D gene TRBD2, 6 bases. Trimming took off 9 bases at V and 1 base at J, with 10 bases between the two ends. Germline V CDR1 and CDR2: MNHEY, SVGAGI. CDR3 size: 13 residues. CDR3 loop: CASTGSSYNEQFF. The CDR3 region has the DNA TGTGCCAGTACCGGGAGTTCCTACAATGAGCAGTTCTTC.

This chain links TRBV5-6 with TRBJ1-1; 7 bases are a match to TRBD1. Germline loops: CDR1 SGHDT, CDR2 YYEEEE. J gave up 1 base and V 3 bases, and 6 bases lay outside the gene matches. This CDR3 spans 15 amino acids. The DNA of the CDR3 is TGTGCCAGCAGCTCGTTGGGGACAGCGAACACTGAAGCTTTCTTT. This sequence encodes CASSSLGTANTEAFF.

This chain links TRBV30 with TRBJ1-3; D remains unclear. Germline V gives CDR1 GTSNPN, CDR2 SVGIG (reference sequence). Between the trimmed V and J ends, which lost 1 base and 8 bases, there was a span of 12 bases. The CDR3 has 13 residues. The DNA of the CDR3 is TGTGCCTGGAGTGAGGGAGCACCACACACCATATATTTT. Protein product: CAWSEGAPHTIYF.

A remark on this clone: A junction boundary mismatches the germline segment, possibly from a read error. The chain uses TRBV7-7 and TRBJ1-1; 7 bases match TRBD1. The germline V gene has CDR1 SSHAT and CDR2 FNYEAQ (reference sequence). There are 15 residues in the CDR3. CDR3 DNA sequence: TGTGCTAGCAGCGAAACCGACAGGGAGGACACTGAAGCTTTCTTT. Amino acids: CASSETDREDTEAFF.

The chain combines TRBV5-1 with TRBJ1-1, with 9 bases lining up with TRBD1. V gave up 0 bases and J gave up 5 bases; unmatched junction bases: 8. The germline V gene has CDR1 SGHRS and CDR2 YFSETQ. The CDR3 is 16 residues long. In DNA form, the CDR3 reads TGCGCCAGCAGCTTGGCCACGGGACAGGGAGGTACTGAAGCTTTCTTT. It translates to CASSLATGQGGTEAFF.

This chain links TRBV28 with TRBJ1-5, with 7 nucleotides matching TRBD1. The CDR3 consists of 14 residues. The V and J ends lost 7 bases and 6 bases, in that order; junction bases with no gene match: 9. Germline V gene sequence: CDR1 MDHEN, CDR2 SYDVKM. CDR3 in amino acids: CASTDRQGGQPQHF. The CDR3 DNA sequence: TGTGCCAGCACCGACCGACAGGGAGGTCAGCCCCAGCATTTT.

CDR3 protein: CASRPGQGASGGSADTQYF. The CDR3 coding sequence is TGTGCCAGCAGACCAGGACAGGGGGCTAGCGGGGGTTCCGCAGATACGCAGTATTTT. The chain has TRBV7-9 and TRBJ2-3; TRBD1 might be the D (11 bases). This CDR3 contains 19 residues. V was pared by 6 bases and J by 4 bases, with 29 bases between. CDR1 SEHNR and CDR2 FQNEAQ come from the germline V gene (reference sequence). The variable domain in full, with the rest retrieved from reference TRBV7-9 and TRBJ2-3, is DTGVSQNPRHKITKRGQNVTFRCDPISEHNRLYWYRQTLGQGPEFLTYFQNEAQLEKSRLLSDRFSAERPKGSFSTLEIQRTEQGDSAMYLCASRPGQGASGGSADTQYFGPGTRLTVL.

The CDR3 nucleotides are TGTGCCAGCAGTTTAGAGGTTGCAGCGCAGTTCTTC. Protein sequence: CASSLEVAAQFF. The rearrangement uses TRBV28 and TRBJ2-1; D is uncertain. This CDR3 region has 12 residues. Deletions cut 2 bases from V and 12 bases from J, with 11 bases between. CDR1 and CDR2 (germline): MDHEN, SYDVKM.

The V call is TRBV19, the J call TRBJ1-1; possible D gene TRBD1, 5 bases. Deletions cut 0 bases from V and 5 bases from J, with 10 bases between. This CDR3 is 14 amino acids long. Germline V gives CDR1 LNHDA, CDR2 SQIVND (reference sequence). CDR3 sequence: CASSIEPGRTEAFF. In DNA, the CDR3 is TGTGCCAGTAGTATAGAGCCAGGGAGGACTGAAGCTTTCTTT.

V usage is TRBV5-4 and J usage is TRBJ2-2; TRBD1 agrees at 8 bases. The CDR3 totals 15 residues. Germline-derived CDR1 and CDR2 are SGHNT and YYREEE (reference sequence). V was clipped by 4 bases and J by 4 bases; unmatched bases: 6. In nucleotides, the CDR3 is TGTGCCAGCAGCAGAAAAGACAGGGGCACCGGGGAGCTGTTTTTT. It encodes CASSRKDRGTGELFF.

This chain joins TRBV18 and TRBJ1-1, with a possible D match to TRBD1 (6 bases). The CDR3 covers 15 residues. Trimming removed 3 bases at V and 0 bases at J, with 11 bases between. CDR1 KGHSH and CDR2 LQKENI come from the germline V gene. CDR3 region: CASSPDSSMNTEAFF. In DNA, the CDR3 is TGTGCCAGCTCACCGGACAGCTCGATGAACACTGAAGCTTTCTTT.

V and J are TRBV7-3 and TRBJ2-1, with D tentatively TRBD1 (6 bases). The germline CDR1 and CDR2 sequences are SGHTA and FQGTGA. Trimming cost V 4 bases and J 5 bases, with 15 bases left between them. CDR3 length equals 15 residues. The CDR3, as DNA: TGTGCCAGCAGCTGGGGGCCCGGACAGAACAATGAGCAGTTCTTC. The encoded protein is CASSWGPGQNNEQFF.

This rearrangement joins TRBV6-5 to TRBJ2-6, with TRBD2 as a possible D gene (6 bases). Germline assignment: CDR1 MNHEY and CDR2 SVGAGI. V was cut by 5 bases and J by 2 bases, with 10 bases left in between. The CDR3 is 15 residues long. Written as DNA, the CDR3 is TGTGCCAGCAGTACTGGGGGGACTGGGGCCAACGTCCTGACTTTC. Residues: CASSTGGTGANVLTF.

The chain couples TRBV27 to TRBJ1-5, with 7 bases identical to TRBD1. CDR1 and CDR2 (germline): MNHEY, SMNVEV (reference sequence). With V trimmed by 7 bases and J by 3 bases, 6 bases remained unmatched. The length of the CDR3 is 14 residues. The CDR3 sequence: CASKRTGANQPQHF. DNA of the CDR3: TGTGCCAGCAAGCGAACAGGGGCCAATCAGCCCCAGCATTTT.

The chain has TRBV5-6 and TRBJ2-1; D ambiguous. This CDR3 spans 14 amino acids. V lost 0 bases and J lost 4, with 8 bases in between. CDR1 and CDR2 from the germline V gene are SGHDT and YYEEEE. CDR3 loop: CASSLGQFYNEQFF. CDR3 sequence (DNA): TGTGCCAGCAGCTTGGGCCAGTTTTACAATGAGCAGTTCTTC.

The CDR3 DNA reads as TGTGCCACCAGCATAAGACAGGGTGGCTATGGCTACACCTTC. Translation gives CATSIRQGGYGYTF. J is TRBJ1-2 and V is TRBV15, with 7 bases aligning to TRBD1. The V gene's germline CDR1 is LNHNV and CDR2 YYDKDF (reference sequence). This CDR3 comprises 14 residues. V trimming: 4 bases; J trimming: 4 bases; junction bases outside the gene matches: 6.

The rearrangement links TRBV27 to TRBJ1-2, with a weak D call TRBD1 (6 bases). This CDR3 has 15 amino acids. Germline V gives CDR1 MNHEY, CDR2 SMNVEV (reference sequence). Trimming stripped 0 bases from V and 2 bases from J, with 10 bases between. The CDR3 reads CASSLSLTGNYGYTF. CDR3 coding DNA: TGTGCCAGCAGTTTATCTTTGACAGGAAACTATGGCTACACCTTC.

V is TRBV30 and J is TRBJ2-2, with 12 positions matching TRBD2. The CDR3 is made up of 15 amino acids. Unmatched junction bases numbered 1, after V lost 0 bases and J lost 5 bases. The germline V gene has CDR1 GTSNPN and CDR2 SVGIG (reference sequence). The CDR3 DNA sequence: TGTGCCTGGAGTGTCGGGACTAGCGGGACCGGGGAGCTGTTTTTT. It codes for CAWSVGTSGTGELFF.

Only a few counts were recorded for this clone. The chain uses TRBV20-1 and TRBJ2-7; 7 bases are shared with TRBD1. CDR3 length equals 11 residues. The ends lost 4 bases at V and 6 bases at J; junction bases unmatched: 3. Germline CDR1 is DFQATT and CDR2 is SNEGSKA (reference sequence). Here the CDR3 DNA reads TGCAGTGCTAAATACAGGGGCGAGCAGTACTTC. Protein: CSAKYRGEQYF.

The DNA for the CDR3 is TGTGCCTGGAGTGCGGGACAGAATCAGCCCCAGCATTTT. As protein: CAWSAGQNQPQHF. The V gene is TRBV30, the J gene TRBJ1-5; 7 nucleotides match TRBD1. Per germline, CDR1 GTSNPN and CDR2 SVGIG (reference sequence). The CDR3 sequence is 13 residues long. Unmatched junction bases numbered 1, after V lost 1 base and J lost 4 bases. Full variable domain (remainder filled in from reference TRBV30 and TRBJ1-5): SQTIHQWPATLVQPVGSPLSLECTVEGTSNPNLYWYRQAAGRGLQLLFYSVGIGQISSEVPQNLSASRPQDRQFILSSKKLLLSDSGFYLCAWSAGQNQPQHFGDGTRLSIL.

V and J are TRBV18 and TRBJ2-3; TRBD2 agrees at 8 bases. Germline CDR1 KGHSH, CDR2 LQKENI. The CDR3 has 14 amino acids. The J segment lost 6 bases and the V segment lost 4 bases, leaving 6 bases of the junction unmatched. The CDR3 sequence: CASSLSGGGDTQYF. CDR3 sequence (DNA): TGTGCCAGCTCACTCAGCGGGGGCGGGGATACGCAGTATTTT.